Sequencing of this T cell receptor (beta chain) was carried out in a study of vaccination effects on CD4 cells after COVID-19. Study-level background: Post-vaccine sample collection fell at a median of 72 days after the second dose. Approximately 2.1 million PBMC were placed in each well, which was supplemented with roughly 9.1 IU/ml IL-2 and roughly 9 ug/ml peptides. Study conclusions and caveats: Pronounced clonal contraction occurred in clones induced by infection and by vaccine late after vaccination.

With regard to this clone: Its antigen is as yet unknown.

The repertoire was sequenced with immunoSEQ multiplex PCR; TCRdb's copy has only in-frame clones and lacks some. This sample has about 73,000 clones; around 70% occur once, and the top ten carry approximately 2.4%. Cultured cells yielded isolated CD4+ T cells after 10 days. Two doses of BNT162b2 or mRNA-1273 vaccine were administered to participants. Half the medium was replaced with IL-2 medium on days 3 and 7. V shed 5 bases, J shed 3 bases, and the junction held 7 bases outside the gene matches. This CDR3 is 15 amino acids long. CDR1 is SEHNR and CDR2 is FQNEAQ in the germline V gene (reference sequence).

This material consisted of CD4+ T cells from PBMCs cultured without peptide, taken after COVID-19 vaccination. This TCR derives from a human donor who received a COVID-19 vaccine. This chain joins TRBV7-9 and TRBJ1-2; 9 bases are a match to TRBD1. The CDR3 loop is CASSANRGLDYGYTF. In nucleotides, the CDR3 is TGTGCCAGCAGCGCAAACAGGGGGCTGGACTATGGCTACACCTTC.